A single sample gave rise to the 18 T cell receptor beta chains below, sequenced in a study of cytomegalovirus exposure and HLA in healthy donors. Data came from immunoSEQ multiplex PCR; TCRdb stores just in-frame clones and leaves some out. The sample comprises around 70,000 clones, approximately 91% of which are singletons, and 2.5% to 3.5% rests with the top ten. Sample: PBMCs. The source is a man aged 18 to 30 in good health and CMV-seronegative.

The V call is TRBV2, the J call TRBJ2-2, with D perhaps matching TRBD2 (6 bases). With 7 bases removed from V and 2 bases from J, the gap between germline ends came to 14 bases. Germline lookup yields CDR1 SNHLY and CDR2 FYNNEI. The CDR3 length is 15 residues. The CDR3 sequence is CASKVERANTGELFF. The CDR3 nucleotides are TGTGCCAGCAAAGTTGAGCGGGCCAACACCGGGGAGCTGTTTTTT.

This rearrangement joins TRBV2 to TRBJ2-1, with 8 positions matching TRBD1. The CDR3 sequence is 15 residues long. V was pared by 1 base and J by 3 bases, with 2 bases of the junction left unmatched. In germline, CDR1 is SNHLY, CDR2 FYNNEI. The CDR3 loop reads CASSEVGQGYNEQFF. DNA for the CDR3: TGTGCCAGCAGTGAAGTTGGACAGGGCTACAATGAGCAGTTCTTC.

The chain is built from TRBV9 and TRBJ1-4; no firm D call. V gave up 2 bases and J gave up 7 bases, with 12 bases separating them. Germline V CDR1 and CDR2: SGDLS, YYNGEE. The CDR3 totals 14 residues. The CDR3 here is CASSVEAMGEKLFF. CDR3 in DNA: TGTGCCAGCAGCGTCGAGGCCATGGGTGAAAAACTGTTTTTT.

V is TRBV7-9 and J is TRBJ1-4; the match to TRBD1 covers 12 bases. The CDR3 has 16 amino acids. After removal of 5 bases from V and 7 bases from J, the junction contained 8 bases not matched to a gene. The germline V gene encodes CDR1 SEHNR and CDR2 FQNEAQ (reference sequence). Here the CDR3 DNA reads TGTGCCAGCAGCCCGGGACAGGGGGCTGGGGGTGAAAAACTGTTTTTT. This translates into CASSPGQGAGGEKLFF.

CDR3 in DNA: TGCGCCAGCAGCCCCGTCCGCTCGGGACTAGCAAACAATGAGCAGTTCTTC. Translated: CASSPVRSGLANNEQFF. This sequence joins TRBV5-1 and TRBJ2-1; 9 bases are shared with TRBD2. After removal of 4 bases from V and 5 bases from J, the junction contained 13 bases not matched to a gene. The CDR3 runs to 17 residues. CDR1 and CDR2 (germline): SGHRS, YFSETQ. The full variable domain, its missing parts supplied by reference TRBV5-1 and TRBJ2-1, is KAGVTQTPRYLIKTRGQQVTLSCSPISGHRSVSWYQQTPGQGLQFLFEYFSETQRNKGNFPGRFSGRQFSNSRSEMNVSTLELGDSALYLCASSPVRSGLANNEQFFGPGTRLTVL.

The rearrangement joins TRBV9 to TRBJ1-1; possibly TRBD1 for D (5 bases). The CDR3 is 15 amino acids. The germline V and J ends were trimmed by 3 bases and 4 bases, with 16 bases remaining between them. Germline CDR1 is SGDLS and CDR2 is YYNGEE. In DNA form, the CDR3 reads TGTGCCAGCAGCGCCGGGCCGGGGGTGACCACTGAAGCTTTCTTT. Translated: CASSAGPGVTTEAFF.

V is TRBV6-5 and J is TRBJ2-7; 7 nucleotides align to TRBD1. This CDR3 contains 13 residues. The V segment lost 7 bases and the J segment 6 bases; nucleotides outside the gene matches: 9. The germline V gene has CDR1 MNHEY and CDR2 SVGAGI. CDR3 coding DNA: TGTGCCAGCAACAATCACAGGGGTGGCGAGCAGTACTTC. Translated, it gives CASNNHRGGEQYF.

V is TRBV4-3 and J is TRBJ2-7, with TRBD1 identical over 7 bases. There are 15 residues in the CDR3. V trimming: 4 bases; J trimming: 3 bases; junction bases outside the gene matches: 9. Germline values: CDR1 LGHNA, CDR2 YSLEER. The CDR3 here is CASSPGGRGYYEQYF. The CDR3, as DNA: TGCGCCAGCAGCCCGGGTGGCAGGGGGTACTACGAGCAGTACTTC.

The chain employs TRBV7-9 and TRBJ1-1; 8 nucleotides agree with TRBD1. The germline gives CDR1 SEHNR, CDR2 FQNEAQ (reference sequence). This CDR3 region has 12 residues. The junction had 8 bases not matched to a gene; V was cut back by 4 bases and J by 13 bases. The CDR3 DNA follows: TGTGCCAGCAGCTCCCGGACAGGGAGAGGTTTCTTT. It is translated as CASSSRTGRGFF.

In this sample, this clone turned up a few times. CDR3 loop: CASKDEGGNQPQHF. CDR3 coding DNA: TGTGCCAGCAAAGATGAGGGTGGGAATCAGCCCCAGCATTTT. V usage is TRBV6-6 and J usage is TRBJ1-5; D is ambiguous. The CDR3 is 14 amino acids. Germline lookup yields CDR1 MNHNY and CDR2 SVGAGI (reference sequence). V dropped 7 bases and J dropped 4 bases, with 14 bases sitting between them.

This clone was seen only once. The V gene is TRBV4-1, the J gene TRBJ2-1; 9 positions agree with TRBD2. Germline CDR1 and CDR2: MGHRA and YSYEKL. CDR3 length: 16 amino acids. Trimming removed 4 bases from V and 6 bases from J; junction bases left unmatched: 10. The DNA of the CDR3 is TGCGCCAGCAGCCGGTCGGCGGGAGGGCGCGGCAATGAGCAGTTCTTC. This translates into CASSRSAGGRGNEQFF.

In this sample, this clone turned up once. CDR3 sequence (DNA): TGTGCCAGCAGTTACGCCCCCGGCGGGGCGAATGAGCAGTTCTTC. Translated: CASSYAPGGANEQFF. The gene calls are TRBV6-5 and TRBJ2-1; the D gene is possibly TRBD2 (6 bases). CDR3 size: 15 residues. V shed 2 bases and J shed 7 bases, with 15 bases lying between them. Germline CDR1 reads MNHEY; CDR2 reads SVGAGI.

A remark on this clone: At one end, the junction sequence differs from germline, possibly due to a read error. The CDR3 coding sequence is TGCCGGGAACTAGCGGGAGGGCTTATTGAGCAGTTCTTC. Residues: CRELAGGLIEQFF. The rearrangement joins TRBV28 to TRBJ2-1; 13 bases fit TRBD2. The CDR3 is made up of 13 amino acids. Germline CDR1 is MDHEN and CDR2 is SYDVKM.

V is TRBV28 and J is TRBJ1-1, with 7 bases lining up with TRBD1. V dropped 6 bases and J dropped 5; count of bases not matched to a gene: 6. The CDR3 length is 13 residues. Per the germline V gene, CDR1 is MDHEN and CDR2 is SYDVKM. The CDR3 coding sequence is TGTGCCAGCAGCTCAGGGGGTGAAACTGAAGCTTTCTTT. This sequence encodes CASSSGGETEAFF.

In DNA form, the CDR3 reads TGTGCCAGCAGCCAAGATCTATGGGACTCCCTCTACTACGAGCAGTACTTC. It codes for CASSQDLWDSLYYEQYF. The chain uses TRBV4-2 and TRBJ2-7, with D perhaps matching TRBD2 (6 bases). The germline V and J ends were trimmed by 0 bases and 3 bases, with 18 bases remaining between them. The CDR3 runs to 17 residues. Per germline, CDR1 LGHNA and CDR2 YNFKEQ.

The chain couples TRBV27 to TRBJ2-2, with 10 bases aligning to TRBD2. V shed 8 bases, J shed 0 bases, and the junction held 9 bases outside the gene matches. Germline-derived CDR1 and CDR2 are MNHEY and SMNVEV (reference sequence). This CDR3 comprises 17 residues. CDR3 coding DNA: TGTGCCAGCCGGCTAGCGGGAGAATATACGAACACCGGGGAGCTGTTTTTT. Translated, it gives CASRLAGEYTNTGELFF.

This chain connects TRBV7-2 to TRBJ1-2; no clear D gene. CDR1 and CDR2 (germline): SGHTA, FQGNSA. The CDR3 runs 15 residues. Trimming pared 0 bases from V and 2 bases from J, leaving 10 bases between. Here the CDR3 reads CASSLAGMENYGYTF. The CDR3 region has the DNA TGTGCCAGCAGCTTAGCGGGCATGGAAAACTATGGCTACACCTTC.

The V call is TRBV18, the J call TRBJ2-7; D remains unclear. The germline V and J ends were trimmed by 0 bases and 1 base, with 7 bases remaining between them. The CDR3 is 14 residues long. Germline V gene data show CDR1 as KGHSH and CDR2 as LQKENI. CDR3 DNA: TGTGCCAGCTCACCACCGGCAACGTCCTACGAGCAGTACTTC. This codes for CASSPPATSYEQYF. Full variable domain (missing parts from reference TRBV18 and TRBJ2-7): NAGVMQNPRHLVRRRGQEARLRCSPMKGHSHVYWYRQLPEEGLKFMVYLQKENIIDESGMPKERFSAEFPKEGPSILRIQQVVRGDSAAYFCASSPPATSYEQYFGPGTRLTVT.